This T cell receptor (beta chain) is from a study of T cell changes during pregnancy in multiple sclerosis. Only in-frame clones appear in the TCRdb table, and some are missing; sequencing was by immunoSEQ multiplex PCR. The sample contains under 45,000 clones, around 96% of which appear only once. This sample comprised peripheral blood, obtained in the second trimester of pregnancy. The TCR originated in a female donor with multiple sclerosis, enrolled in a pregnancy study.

The CDR3 region has the DNA TGTGCCAGCAGCCTCGGACAGGTGCCCACCAAGGGGGGCTACACCTTC. This translates into CASSLGQVPTKGGYTF. The V call is TRBV7-2, the J call TRBJ1-2; the match to TRBD1 covers 7 bases. CDR1 is SGHTA, CDR2 FQGNSA, per germline. Trimming cost V 5 bases and J 8 bases; bases outside gene matches: 17. The CDR3 sequence is 16 residues long.